This T cell receptor beta chain was documented in a study of blood T cell repertoires in COVID-19. Overall study: Sites across the United States, Italy and Spain contributed samples from acute and convalescent COVID-19.

Original data processing: Cell counts per sample came from amplifying reference gene primers. Using immunoSEQ multiplex PCR, the repertoire was profiled, and TCRdb retains in-frame clones only, with some absent. V, J and clone size are taken as reported in that table, and D and trimming were inferred from the DNA itself. Among tens of thousands of clones listed, approximately 91% were seen once. This CDR3 has 15 amino acids. The J segment lost 6 bases and the V segment lost 4 bases, leaving 11 bases of the junction unmatched. The germline V gene has CDR1 SGHAT and CDR2 FQNNGV. The sequence was collected from a human donor in a cohort sampled during active COVID-19. Sequencing input: peripheral blood. The J gene is TRBJ2-7, the V gene TRBV11-2, with 8 positions matching TRBD2. The CDR3 DNA reads TGTGCCAGCAGCTCCCGCGGGGGACTAGGGGGCGAGCAGTACTTC. As protein: CASSSRGGLGGEQYF.